These 28 T cell receptor beta chains were all obtained from the same sample, sequenced in a study of PD-1 blockade in classical Hodgkin lymphoma. Repertoires were generated with immunoSEQ multiplex PCR, while TCRdb's copy carries only in-frame clones and drops some. The sample carries about 26,000 clones, approximately 67% recorded once. Every patient was affected by relapse after autologous stem cell transplantation, while exposure to brentuximab vedotin was not uniform. Sample: peripheral blood mononuclear cells (PBMCs), taken before the second cycle of nivolumab. The receptors originated from a human donor with classical Hodgkin lymphoma.

V gene TRBV28 combines with J gene TRBJ2-7; the D gene is possibly TRBD1 (5 bases). The CDR3 length is 14 residues. The germline CDR1 and CDR2 sequences are MDHEN and SYDVKM. The germline V and J ends were trimmed by 6 bases and 3 bases, with 15 bases remaining between them. The CDR3 DNA reads TGTGCCAGCAGAGGTGCAGGGTTACGCTACGAGCAGTACTTC. Residues: CASRGAGLRYEQYF.

This chain connects TRBV28 to TRBJ1-5; no reliable D call. This CDR3 spans 14 amino acids. Trimming removed 4 bases from V and 7 bases from J, with 14 bases in between. CDR1 MDHEN and CDR2 SYDVKM come from the germline V gene. The CDR3, as DNA: TGTGCCAGCAGTTCCGGAGGGAGAGAGCAGCCCCAGCATTTT. Its protein product is CASSSGGREQPQHF.

The chain combines TRBV27 with TRBJ2-7; D may be TRBD1 (5 bases). Germline V gene sequence: CDR1 MNHEY, CDR2 SMNVEV (reference sequence). The CDR3 loop spans 14 amino acids. The V end lost 5 bases, the J end lost 3 bases, and 14 bases lay between the germline ends. The DNA for the CDR3 is TGTGCCAGCAGTCCGAGGACACTCAGCTACGAGCAGTACTTC. It codes for CASSPRTLSYEQYF.

This clone was seen a few times. J is TRBJ1-5 and V is TRBV19, with TRBD1 matching over 7 bases. Per germline, CDR1 LNHDA and CDR2 SQIVND (reference sequence). The CDR3 is made up of 16 amino acids. The ends lost 6 bases at V and 2 bases at J; junction bases unmatched: 10. The CDR3 spells CASRRQGTLGNQPQHF. CDR3 coding DNA: TGTGCCAGTAGGAGACAGGGTACCCTTGGCAATCAGCCCCAGCATTTT.

By share, this clone counts as medium-sized. Germline is not matched at one junction end, which may reflect a read error. The rearrangement uses TRBV4-3 and TRBJ1-1; 7 positions agree with TRBD1. CDR3 size: 12 residues. The germline V gene encodes CDR1 LGHNA and CDR2 YSLEER. DNA for the CDR3: TGCGCCAGCAGCCAGCCAGGGGGTCCCGTGGGCTTT. Its protein is CASSQPGGPVGF.

For this clone: Other DNA variants within this sample encode the same CDR3. The chain couples TRBV5-1 to TRBJ2-5; D is undetermined. Germline CDR1 and CDR2: SGHRS and YFSETQ. The CDR3 consists of 11 residues. V was trimmed by 3 bases and J by 2 bases, leaving 2 bases between them. The CDR3 reads CASSSQETQYF. CDR3 in DNA: TGCGCCAGCAGCTCTCAAGAGACCCAGTACTTC.

A few counts support this clone. The chain combines TRBV5-1 with TRBJ1-4, with 10 bases identical to TRBD1. The CDR3 runs to 15 residues. Germline assignment: CDR1 SGHRS and CDR2 YFSETQ. V dropped 5 bases and J dropped 2; count of bases not matched to a gene: 3. The CDR3 sequence is CASRTGGETNEKLFF. CDR3 DNA: TGCGCCAGCAGGACAGGGGGCGAGACTAATGAAAAACTGTTTTTT.

This clone was observed a single time. V usage is TRBV18 and J usage is TRBJ2-5; tentative D call: TRBD1 (5 bases). Looked up from germline, CDR1 is KGHSH and CDR2 is LQKENI. V lost 5 bases and J lost 7, with 14 bases in between. CDR3 size: 13 residues. CDR3 nucleotides: TGTGCCAGCTCATCTGATCGACAGTTGACCCAGTACTTC. Translated: CASSSDRQLTQYF.

The chain recombines TRBV10-1 with TRBJ2-2; 8 bases map to TRBD2. The CDR3 totals 15 residues. The V gene's germline CDR1 is WNHNN and CDR2 SYGVQD (reference sequence). The ends lost 2 bases at V and 7 bases at J; junction bases unmatched: 6. CDR3 sequence: CASSEGREDCGELFF. CDR3 nucleotide sequence: TGCGCCAGCAGTGAGGGGCGGGAGGATTGCGGGGAGCTGTTTTTT.

This clone is medium-sized (0.01 to 0.1%). The genes are TRBV2 and TRBJ1-1; weak D call: TRBD1 (6 bases). Germline V CDR1 and CDR2: SNHLY, FYNNEI. The CDR3 runs 15 residues. V was clipped by 1 base and J by 4 bases, with 13 bases between them. CDR3 nucleotide sequence: TGTGCCAGCAGTGAAGGCCGGGGGCAGGTCACTGAAGCTTTCTTT. Translating gives CASSEGRGQVTEAFF.

This clone has more than one count but fewer than ten. The chain recombines TRBV28 with TRBJ2-3; 7 bases are shared with TRBD1. CDR3 length: 14 residues. In germline, CDR1 is MDHEN, CDR2 SYDVKM. V lost 7 bases, J lost 3 bases, and 7 bases stayed unmatched. The CDR3 is CASKTGQATDTQYF. CDR3 nucleotides: TGTGCCAGCAAAACAGGACAGGCGACAGATACGCAGTATTTT.

The chain is built from TRBV5-1 and TRBJ2-1; TRBD1 agrees at 8 bases. Trimming at V came to 3 bases and at J to 6 bases, leaving 8 bases not matched to a gene. The germline V gene has CDR1 SGHRS and CDR2 YFSETQ. CDR3 length equals 15 residues. CDR3 region: CASSSPGQGFNEQFF. Written as DNA, the CDR3 is TGCGCCAGCAGCTCGCCCGGACAGGGTTTCAATGAGCAGTTCTTC.

The chain has TRBV7-2 and TRBJ1-4; no clear D gene. V was clipped by 4 bases and J by 0 bases, with 6 bases between them. The germline V gene encodes CDR1 SGHTA and CDR2 FQGNSA. CDR3 length equals 14 residues. The CDR3 DNA reads as TGTGCCAGCAGCTCCCAGACAACTAATGAAAAACTGTTTTTT. Amino acids: CASSSQTTNEKLFF.

The chain combines TRBV7-2 with TRBJ2-5, with a tentative D call TRBD2 (6 bases). Per germline, CDR1 SGHTA and CDR2 FQGNSA. V was pared by 7 bases and J by 4 bases, with 19 bases between. The CDR3 has 15 amino acids. CDR3 in DNA: TGTGCCAGCACCCGGGGGAACTATCGTGTAGAGACCCAGTACTTC. Translated, it gives CASTRGNYRVETQYF.

The chain carries TRBV5-1 and TRBJ1-2; 7 nucleotides agree with TRBD1. The CDR3 has 15 amino acids. V lost 3 bases to trimming and J lost 0 bases; unmatched junction nucleotides: 5. Germline V gene lookup returns CDR1 SGHRS and CDR2 YFSETQ. The CDR3 spells CASSSGTASNYGYTF. CDR3 DNA: TGCGCCAGCAGCTCCGGGACAGCCTCTAACTATGGCTACACCTTC.

This sequence joins TRBV28 and TRBJ2-6; possibly TRBD1 or TRBD2 for D (5 bases each). Germline CDR1 and CDR2: MDHEN and SYDVKM. This CDR3 region has 17 residues. The ends were cut back, 3 bases at V and 3 bases at J, with 15 bases in the middle. Here the CDR3 reads CASSFQPGQSGANVLTF. The CDR3 DNA reads TGTGCCAGCAGTTTCCAGCCGGGGCAGAGTGGGGCCAACGTCCTGACTTTC.

A note on this clone: One end of the junction does not line up with germline, which may come from a read error. V usage is TRBV11-3 and J usage is TRBJ1-5; D not resolved. The CDR3 is 16 residues long. Germline V gene lookup returns CDR1 SGHNT and CDR2 YENEEA. In nucleotides, the CDR3 is TGTGCCAGCAGCCTAGAGACCTACTCTTGGGAGCAGCCCCAGCATTTT. Translating gives CASSLETYSWEQPQHF. The whole variable domain, remainder taken from reference TRBV11-3 and TRBJ1-5, is EAGVVQSPRYKIIEKKQPVAFWCNPISGHNTLYWYLQNLGQGPELLIRYENEEAVDDSQLPKDRFSAERLKGVDSTLKIQPAELGDSAVYLCASSLETYSWEQPQHFGDGTRLSIL.

The chain is built from TRBV28 and TRBJ2-7, with 9 bases that match TRBD1. The CDR3 length is 15 residues. J was trimmed by 6 bases and V by 7 bases; bases with no gene match: 13. From germline, CDR1 is MDHEN and CDR2 SYDVKM. The CDR3 reads CASKLWDRDGGEQYF. DNA of the CDR3: TGTGCCAGCAAACTGTGGGACAGGGATGGTGGCGAGCAGTACTTC.

CDR3 loop: CASSPDLGAAYNSPLHF. The CDR3, as DNA: TGTGCCAGCAGCCCCGATCTTGGAGCTGCCTATAATTCACCCCTCCACTTT. This chain joins TRBV5-4 and TRBJ1-6; D not certain. The CDR3 is 17 residues long. The germline gives CDR1 SGHNT, CDR2 YYREEE (reference sequence). Deletions cut 4 bases from V and 2 bases from J, with 16 bases between.

The V and J genes are TRBV4-3 and TRBJ2-5; D remains ambiguous. The V and J ends lost 0 bases and 2 bases respectively, with 10 bases between them. This CDR3 spans 15 amino acids. Per germline, CDR1 LGHNA and CDR2 YSLEER. The CDR3 DNA sequence: TGCGCCAGCAGCCAAGATAGGGCAAGACAAGAGACCCAGTACTTC. Its protein product is CASSQDRARQETQYF.

This clone was detected only a few times. The J gene is TRBJ2-7, the V gene TRBV5-1; TRBD1 matches at 10 bases. This CDR3 is 14 amino acids long. Per the germline V gene, CDR1 is SGHRS and CDR2 is YFSETQ. V dropped 0 bases and J dropped 5; count of bases not matched to a gene: 2. CDR3 residues: CASSLGGTGDEQYF. CDR3 DNA: TGCGCCAGCAGCTTGGGGGGGACAGGGGACGAGCAGTACTTC. Looking up the rest from reference TRBV5-1 and TRBJ2-7 gives the full variable domain: KAGVTQTPRYLIKTRGQQVTLSCSPISGHRSVSWYQQTPGQGLQFLFEYFSETQRNKGNFPGRFSGRQFSNSRSEMNVSTLELGDSALYLCASSLGGTGDEQYFGPGTRLTVT.

The V call is TRBV2, the J call TRBJ2-7; D gene uncertain. Germline-derived CDR1 and CDR2 are SNHLY and FYNNEI. The CDR3 is 11 amino acids. Trimming left V 10 bases short and J 3 bases short, with 10 bases between. The CDR3 sequence is CATGRRYEQYF. The CDR3 bases are TGTGCCACCGGACGGCGCTACGAGCAGTACTTC.

This clone was picked up a small number of times. The chain uses TRBV10-3 and TRBJ2-7; D perhaps matches TRBD1 (5 bases). V was shortened by 4 bases and J by 5 bases, with 15 bases between the two germline ends. Germline CDR1 ENHRY, CDR2 SYGVKD. The CDR3 sequence is 14 residues long. The CDR3, as DNA: TGTGCCATCAGTGCTGGGCAGGGCGTCGACGAGCAGTACTTC. Its translation: CAISAGQGVDEQYF.

A remark on this clone: One junction end disagrees with the germline gene, perhaps due to a read error. V gene TRBV10-3 combines with J gene TRBJ1-1; D is uncertain. The CDR3 sequence is 11 residues long. In germline, CDR1 is ENHRY, CDR2 SYGVKD. For the CDR3, the DNA is TGTGCCATCAGTGAAAACAGTGAAGCTTTCTTT. This codes for CAISENSEAFF.

The chain joins TRBV6-5 to TRBJ1-2; weak D call: TRBD1 (5 bases). The V and J ends lost 7 bases and 8 bases respectively, with 17 bases between them. The CDR3 length is 13 residues. Germline values: CDR1 MNHEY, CDR2 SVGAGI. CDR3 DNA sequence: TGTGCCAGCACCCCCGGGGGTTATGGAGGCTACACCTTC. Encoded protein: CASTPGGYGGYTF.

J is TRBJ2-7 and V is TRBV6-6; a weak D match, TRBD2 (6 bases). This CDR3 contains 16 residues. Germline values: CDR1 MNHNY, CDR2 SVGAGI (reference sequence). The V end was cut by 6 bases, the J end by 4 bases, with 22 bases between. The CDR3 bases are TGTGCCAGCAGCCGGGGGACCGGCGTGAGAAAATACGAGCAGTACTTC. Translation gives CASSRGTGVRKYEQYF.

V and J are TRBV6-5 and TRBJ1-2; D not resolved. Germline CDR1 MNHEY, CDR2 SVGAGI. Trimming took 6 bases from V and 4 from J, leaving 15 bases between them. The CDR3 extends over 14 amino acids. CDR3 DNA: TGTGCCAGCAGCCGGGATCAGGACGGCTATGGCTACACCTTC. It codes for CASSRDQDGYGYTF.

This chain joins TRBV6-6 and TRBJ1-4; TRBD1 is a possible D gene (5 bases). The germline V gene encodes CDR1 MNHNY and CDR2 SVGAGI (reference sequence). Between the trimmed V and J ends, which lost 5 bases and 2 bases, there was a span of 12 bases. The CDR3 has 15 amino acids. In DNA form, the CDR3 reads TGTGCCAGCAGTAAGACGGGACTGACTAATGAAAAACTGTTTTTT. It is translated as CASSKTGLTNEKLFF.